Each of the 26 T cell receptor beta chains below was sequenced from the same sample in a study of cytomegalovirus exposure and HLA in healthy donors. Profiling relied on immunoSEQ multiplex PCR, and the TCRdb table lists in-frame clones only, not all of them. The table lists around 250,000 clones, roughly 89% of them singletons. The sequenced material came from PBMCs. All receptors come from a woman younger than 30 in good health and CMV-seronegative.

The V gene is TRBV25-1, the J gene TRBJ1-2, with D perhaps matching TRBD1 (5 bases). CDR3 length: 16 residues. V dropped 3 bases and J dropped 2 bases, with 16 bases sitting between them. The germline gives CDR1 MGHDK, CDR2 SYGVNS. As DNA, the CDR3 is TGTGCCAGCAGTGATCGCGGAGGGGCCGGGAACTATGGCTACACCTTC. Translation gives CASSDRGGAGNYGYTF.

The chain links TRBV5-4 to TRBJ2-7; tentative D call: TRBD1 (6 bases). CDR1 and CDR2 (germline): SGHNT, YYREEE (reference sequence). Trimming took 3 bases from V and 3 from J, leaving 16 bases between them. This CDR3 region has 15 residues. This CDR3 reads CASSSMDRDIYEQYF. CDR3 sequence (DNA): TGTGCCAGCAGCTCTATGGATAGGGACATCTACGAGCAGTACTTC.

The sample holds one count of this clone. The chain carries TRBV7-9 and TRBJ2-7; TRBD1 might be the D (5 bases). The CDR3 runs 14 residues. Germline CDR1 and CDR2: SEHNR and FQNEAQ (reference sequence). V was cut by 5 bases and J by 0 bases, with 11 bases left in between. The DNA for the CDR3 is TGTGCCAGCAGCCAGGTGGGGCTCTCCTACGAGCAGTACTTC. As protein: CASSQVGLSYEQYF.

The chain recombines TRBV7-3 with TRBJ2-1, with no clear D. Trimming pared 5 bases from V and 0 bases from J, leaving 5 bases between. The CDR3 runs to 13 residues. Germline lookup yields CDR1 SGHTA and CDR2 FQGTGA. The CDR3 DNA follows: TGTGCCAGCAGCGCCGGCTCCTACAATGAGCAGTTCTTC. It encodes CASSAGSYNEQFF. Filled out from reference TRBV7-3 and TRBJ2-1, the complete variable domain reads GAGVSQTPSNKVTEKGKYVELRCDPISGHTALYWYRQSLGQGPEFLIYFQGTGAADDSGLPNDRFFAVRPEGSVSTLKIQRTERGDSAVYLCASSAGSYNEQFFGPGTRLTVL.

V gene TRBV2 combines with J gene TRBJ2-7; possibly TRBD1 for D (5 bases). The V end was cut by 2 bases, the J end by 0 bases, with 11 bases between. The CDR3 contains 15 residues. Germline V CDR1 and CDR2: SNHLY, FYNNEI. CDR3 in amino acids: CASSESDRGSYEQYF. As DNA, the CDR3 is TGTGCCAGCAGTGAATCGGATAGGGGCTCCTACGAGCAGTACTTC.

The chain carries TRBV9 and TRBJ2-7; a possible D gene is TRBD2 (5 bases). Between the trimmed V and J ends, which lost 3 bases and 2 bases, there was a span of 15 bases. Germline V gene data show CDR1 as SGDLS and CDR2 as YYNGEE. The CDR3 runs to 15 residues. CDR3 nucleotides: TGTGCCAGCAGCGCCCCGGGATCCTCACCCTACGAGCAGTACTTC. Its translation is CASSAPGSSPYEQYF. The full variable domain, in which reference TRBV9 and TRBJ2-7 provide the parts outside the CDR3, is DSGVTQTPKHLITATGQRVTLRCSPRSGDLSVYWYQQSLDQGLQFLIQYYNGEERAKGNILERFSAQQFPDLHSELNLSSLELGDSALYFCASSAPGSSPYEQYFGPGTRLTVT.

The chain combines TRBV14 with TRBJ1-1; D is uncertain. The length of the CDR3 is 14 residues. Trimming took 5 bases from V and 1 from J, leaving 11 bases between them. CDR1 SGHDN and CDR2 FVKESK come from the germline V gene. The CDR3 DNA is TGTGCCAGCAGCTATACGACAAGGAACACTGAAGCTTTCTTT. It encodes CASSYTTRNTEAFF.

This chain connects TRBV2 to TRBJ2-2; D possibly corresponds to TRBD1 (6 bases). The CDR3 covers 17 residues. Germline lookup yields CDR1 SNHLY and CDR2 FYNNEI. V was shortened by 2 bases and J by 4 bases, with 17 bases between the two germline ends. The CDR3 DNA reads as TGTGCCAGCAGTGAAATGGATTTGGGGGCGGGCACCGGGGAGCTGTTTTTT. It encodes CASSEMDLGAGTGELFF.

This chain uses TRBV10-3 with TRBJ1-1, with 9 positions matching TRBD1. The CDR3 extends over 14 amino acids. Trimming cost V 6 bases and J 2 bases; bases outside gene matches: 4. Germline loops: CDR1 ENHRY, CDR2 SYGVKD. The CDR3 sequence: CAIRGQGLNTEAFF. CDR3 nucleotides: TGTGCCATCAGGGGACAGGGCTTAAACACTGAAGCTTTCTTT.

The V and J genes are TRBV7-8 and TRBJ1-5; a possible D gene is TRBD1 (6 bases). The CDR3 is 13 residues long. Germline loops: CDR1 SGHVS, CDR2 FQNEAQ. The V gene lost 4 bases and the J gene lost 4 bases, with 8 bases spanning the gap. The CDR3 region is CASSSDRNQPQHF. The DNA for the CDR3 is TGTGCCAGCAGCTCAGACAGGAATCAGCCCCAGCATTTT.

V and J are TRBV29-1 and TRBJ2-7; a possible D gene is TRBD1 (9 bases). CDR1 SQVTM and CDR2 ANQGSEA come from the germline V gene. V was pared by 5 bases and J by 4 bases, with 27 bases between. This CDR3 spans 17 amino acids. CDR3 loop: CSVRTGQGSASGYEQYF. CDR3 sequence (DNA): TGCAGCGTTAGAACGGGACAGGGAAGCGCTAGCGGGTACGAGCAGTACTTC.

This rearrangement joins TRBV6-6 to TRBJ2-6; tentatively, D is TRBD1 (6 bases). CDR3 size: 14 residues. Germline V gene lookup returns CDR1 MNHNY and CDR2 SVGAGI (reference sequence). V was cut by 6 bases and J by 2 bases, with 8 bases left in between. CDR3 nucleotide sequence: TGTGCCAGCAGACAGGGAACTGGGGCCAACGTCCTGACTTTC. This encodes CASRQGTGANVLTF.

The gene calls are TRBV11-2 and TRBJ2-7; 9 bases line up with TRBD1. The CDR3 has 15 residues. Per the germline V gene, CDR1 is SGHAT and CDR2 is FQNNGV. V was pared by 6 bases and J by 5 bases, with 11 bases of the junction left unmatched. Here the CDR3 DNA reads TGTGCCAGCAGTCCATGGGACAGGGAATCCCACGAGCAGTACTTC. Translated: CASSPWDRESHEQYF.

The rearrangement joins TRBV7-9 to TRBJ1-1, with D perhaps matching TRBD1 (5 bases). V was pared by 4 bases and J by 2 bases, with 8 bases between. The germline CDR1 and CDR2 sequences are SEHNR and FQNEAQ (reference sequence). The CDR3 loop spans 13 amino acids. The CDR3 DNA reads TGTGCCAGCAGCTCAGGACAAAACACTGAAGCTTTCTTT. Translating it yields CASSSGQNTEAFF.

This chain links TRBV28 with TRBJ2-7; 10 positions match TRBD2. The CDR3 is 16 residues long. CDR1 and CDR2 from the germline V gene are MDHEN and SYDVKM. V lost 3 bases to trimming and J lost 4 bases; unmatched junction nucleotides: 9. The CDR3 DNA is TGTGCCAGCAGTTTTTCACTAGCGGGGCTAACGTACGAGCAGTACTTC. Amino acids: CASSFSLAGLTYEQYF. The complete variable domain, with remaining parts taken from reference TRBV28 and TRBJ2-7, reads DVKVTQSSRYLVKRTGEKVFLECVQDMDHENMFWYRQDPGLGLRLIYFSYDVKMKEKGDIPEGYSVSREKKERFSLILESASTNQTSMYLCASSFSLAGLTYEQYFGPGTRLTVT.

The rearrangement joins TRBV2 to TRBJ1-2; TRBD1 is a possible D gene (6 bases). Germline CDR1 and CDR2: SNHLY and FYNNEI. The CDR3 extends over 13 amino acids. The V end was cut by 4 bases, the J end by 3 bases, with 9 bases between. For the CDR3, the DNA is TGTGCCAGCAGTGTTAGACAGGACTATGGCTACACCTTC. Protein sequence: CASSVRQDYGYTF.

V gene TRBV28 combines with J gene TRBJ1-5; 7 bases match TRBD1. This CDR3 contains 17 residues. J was trimmed by 6 bases and V by 6 bases; bases with no gene match: 17. CDR1 and CDR2 from the germline V gene are MDHEN and SYDVKM. The CDR3 region is CASSPTSTGVASQPQHF. The CDR3 DNA reads TGTGCCAGCAGCCCCACTAGTACAGGGGTGGCGAGTCAGCCCCAGCATTTT. The full variable domain, with the rest looked up from reference TRBV28 and TRBJ1-5, is DVKVTQSSRYLVKRTGEKVFLECVQDMDHENMFWYRQDPGLGLRLIYFSYDVKMKEKGDIPEGYSVSREKKERFSLILESASTNQTSMYLCASSPTSTGVASQPQHFGDGTRLSIL.

CDR3 sequence (DNA): TGTGCCAGCAGCTTATCAGGGGTCGGCTACGAGCAGTACTTC. Encoded protein: CASSLSGVGYEQYF. This chain connects TRBV13 to TRBJ2-7, with TRBD1 as a possible D gene (6 bases). This CDR3 has 14 residues. V was pared by 2 bases and J by 3 bases, with 11 bases between. The germline gives CDR1 PRHDT, CDR2 FYEKMQ (reference sequence).

This clone was picked up one time. The chain combines TRBV11-2 with TRBJ1-2, with a tentative D call TRBD1 (5 bases). The CDR3 is 12 amino acids. Germline V gene sequence: CDR1 SGHAT, CDR2 FQNNGV. Trimming removed 1 base from V and 8 bases from J, with 8 bases in between. Here the CDR3 DNA reads TGTGCCAGCAGCTTAGCTCAGGGAGGCTACACCTTC. This translates into CASSLAQGGYTF.

This chain joins TRBV4-1 and TRBJ2-7, with a weak D call TRBD1 (5 bases). Trimming left V 3 bases short and J 2 bases short, with 11 bases between. This CDR3 is 14 amino acids long. Per the germline V gene, CDR1 is MGHRA and CDR2 is YSYEKL. CDR3 residues: CASSQQGVAYEQYF. The CDR3 DNA sequence: TGCGCCAGCAGCCAGCAGGGCGTGGCCTACGAGCAGTACTTC.

The chain links TRBV30 to TRBJ2-7, with 8 positions matching TRBD1. The germline CDR1 and CDR2 sequences are GTSNPN and SVGIG (reference sequence). This CDR3 has 14 amino acids. V dropped 2 bases and J dropped 3; count of bases not matched to a gene: 6. The chain's CDR3 is CAWSPRTGGYEQYF. DNA for the CDR3: TGTGCCTGGAGTCCCCGAACAGGGGGCTACGAGCAGTACTTC.

The chain couples TRBV10-3 to TRBJ1-6; 7 bases line up with TRBD1. The ends lost 2 bases at V and 8 bases at J; junction bases unmatched: 3. Germline CDR1 is ENHRY and CDR2 is SYGVKD. The CDR3 contains 14 residues. CDR3 amino acids: CAISEDRAHSPLHF. In DNA, the CDR3 is TGTGCCATCAGTGAGGACAGGGCCCATTCACCCCTCCACTTT.

The V gene is TRBV30, the J gene TRBJ2-5; 7 positions match TRBD2. The CDR3 is 13 residues long. CDR1 GTSNPN and CDR2 SVGIG come from the germline V gene (reference sequence). Unmatched junction bases numbered 7, after V lost 5 bases and J lost 4 bases. CDR3 DNA: TGTGCCTGGTACGGGGGGACCCCAGAGACCCAGTACTTC. Translated: CAWYGGTPETQYF.

V usage is TRBV28 and J usage is TRBJ2-1; D is perhaps TRBD2 (5 bases). CDR1 and CDR2 (germline): MDHEN, SYDVKM. There are 14 residues in the CDR3. Trimming left V 8 bases short and J 7 bases short, with 18 bases between. CDR3 amino acids: CASSVRGAQNEQFF. In nucleotides, the CDR3 is TGTGCCAGCTCGGTCCGGGGAGCTCAGAATGAGCAGTTCTTC.

The chain links TRBV25-1 to TRBJ1-1; D ambiguous. Germline V lookup: CDR1 MGHDK, CDR2 SYGVNS. Deletions cut 6 bases from V and 5 bases from J, with 10 bases between. This CDR3 has 12 residues. CDR3 nucleotides: TGTGCCAGCAGCTCCCTGGAGACTGAAGCTTTCTTT. Its translation is CASSSLETEAFF. Drawing the rest from reference TRBV25-1 and TRBJ1-1, the complete variable domain is EADIYQTPRYLVIGTGKKITLECSQTMGHDKMYWYQQDPGMELHLIHYSYGVNSTEKGDLSSESTVSRIRTEHFPLTLESARPSHTSQYLCASSSLETEAFFGQGTRLTVV.

The chain employs TRBV5-1 and TRBJ1-1, with D hard to call. The CDR3 consists of 12 residues. From germline, CDR1 is SGHRS and CDR2 YFSETQ. The V end lost 2 bases, the J end lost 4 bases, and 6 bases lay between the germline ends. The CDR3 sequence: CASSLFGTEAFF. The DNA of the CDR3 is TGCGCCAGCAGCTTATTCGGCACTGAAGCTTTCTTT.